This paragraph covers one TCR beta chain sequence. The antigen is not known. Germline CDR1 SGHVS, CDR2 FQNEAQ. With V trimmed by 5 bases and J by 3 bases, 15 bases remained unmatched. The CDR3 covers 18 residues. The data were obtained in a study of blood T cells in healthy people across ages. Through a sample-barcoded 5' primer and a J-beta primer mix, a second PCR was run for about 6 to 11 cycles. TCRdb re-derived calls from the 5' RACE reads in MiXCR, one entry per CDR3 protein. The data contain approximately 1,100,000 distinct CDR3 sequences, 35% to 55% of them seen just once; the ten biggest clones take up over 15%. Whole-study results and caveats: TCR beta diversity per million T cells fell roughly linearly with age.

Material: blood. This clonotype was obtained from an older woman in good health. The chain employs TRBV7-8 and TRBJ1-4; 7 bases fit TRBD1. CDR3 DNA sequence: TGTGCCAGCAGCCCACTGCCCGGACAGGAACGAGCTAATGAAAAACTGTTTTTT. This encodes CASSPLPGQERANEKLFF.